This entry concerns a single T cell receptor beta chain. Its target is not known. Within the library, unique molecular identifiers were attached to each individual cDNA molecule. From the RACE reads, TCRdb called clonotypes with MiXCR, one entry per CDR3 protein. Here the sample spans some 350,000 distinct CDR3 sequences, under 9% being singletons. Trimming removed 5 bases at V and 1 base at J, with 13 bases between. This CDR3 spans 15 amino acids. CDR1 and CDR2 (germline): SGHVS, FQNEAQ. This specimen comes from a study of human T cells and chemical hapten exposure. General study findings and limits: Expanded TCR counts at PT1 went up together with patch test score, a positive correlation.

This sample's time point: patch test 1, 2 weeks after DPC sensitization. Described treatment: therapeutic diphenylcyclopropenone sensitization with weekly scalp DPC. Ahead of applying each patch test, blood was sampled. The chain links TRBV7-8 to TRBJ2-3, with D possibly matching TRBD1 (7 bases). The sequence derives from a young woman with alopecia areata. Some clones in this sample may be carry-over from other donors' samples. The sample consisted of whole blood, taken in connection with sensitization to the hapten diphenylcyclopropenone (DPC). The chain's CDR3 is CASSRQGLGTDTQYF. CDR3 sequence (DNA): TGTGCCAGCAGCAGACAGGGACTGGGCACAGATACGCAGTATTTT.